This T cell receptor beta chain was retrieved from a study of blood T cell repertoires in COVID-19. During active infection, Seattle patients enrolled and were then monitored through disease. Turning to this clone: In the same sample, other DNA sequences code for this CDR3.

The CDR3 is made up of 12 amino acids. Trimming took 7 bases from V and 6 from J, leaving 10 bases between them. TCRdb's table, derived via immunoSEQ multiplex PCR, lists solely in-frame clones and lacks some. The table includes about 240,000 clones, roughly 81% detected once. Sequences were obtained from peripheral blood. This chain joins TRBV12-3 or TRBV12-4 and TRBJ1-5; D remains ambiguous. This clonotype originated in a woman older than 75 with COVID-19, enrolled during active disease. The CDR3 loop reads CASTSRGQPQHF. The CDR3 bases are TGTGCCAGCACCTCCCGAGGTCAGCCCCAGCATTTT.